This is a list of T cell receptor beta chains from one sample in a study of identical twins. In TCRdb, the 5' RACE reads were re-called with MiXCR into one record per CDR3 protein. The sample shows hundreds of thousands of distinct CDR3 sequences, roughly 12% of them seen only once. The same data also went into a second study, on yellow fever vaccine responses in identical twins.

Sequenced: PBMCs. Receptors were obtained from a woman between 18 and 29 years old in good health. Each CDR3 is given with its conserved first and last residue. A D gene is named only where the DNA matches it firmly. Some rows have no size entry. The others give once, few or many, or a class for an expanded clone.

NA,TRBV24-1,NA,TRBJ2-1,TGTGCCACCAGTGACCTAAGTAATGAGCAGTTCTTC,CATSDLSNEQFF
NA,TRBV5-1,many,TRBJ2-3,TGCGCCAGCGGAACCCTGGCTAGCACAGATACGCAGTATTTT,CASGTLASTDTQYF
NA,TRBV12-3/TRBV12-4,few,TRBJ1-2,TGTGCCAGCAAAGCAAGGGGGGAGGGGGGCTACACCTTC,CASKARGEGGYTF
TRBD2,TRBV5-1,NA,TRBJ2-1,TGCGCCAGCAGCCCGACCGCGGGGGGGGGAAGTGAGCAGTTCTTC,CASSPTAGGGSEQFF
TRBD1,TRBV19,few,TRBJ1-2,TGTGCCAGTAGCAGTTCCGGGACAGGGTCTTGGAGTGGCTACACCTTC,CASSSSGTGSWSGYTF
NA,TRBV15,NA,TRBJ2-7,TGTGCCACCAGCGATCGGATTTCCTACGAGCAGTACTTC,CATSDRISYEQYF
NA,TRBV15,many,TRBJ2-3,TGTGCCACCAGCAGAGTACCCTTCACAGATACGCAGTATTTT,CATSRVPFTDTQYF
TRBD2,TRBV15,NA,TRBJ2-1,TGTGCCACCAGCAGACCCCCCGGGACTAGCGTAGGTGAGCAGTTCTTC,CATSRPPGTSVGEQFF
TRBD1,TRBV12-3/TRBV12-4,many,TRBJ1-5,TGTGCCAGCAGTGGGGACAGGAATCAGCCCCAGCATTTT,CASSGDRNQPQHF
NA,TRBV13,NA,TRBJ2-3,TGTGCCAGCGCGAACGGTCCCGAAGATACGCAGTATTTT,CASANGPEDTQYF
NA,TRBV29-1,NA,TRBJ2-7,TGCAGCGTGGAGCGGGCACCCTACGAGCAGTACTTC,CSVERAPYEQYF
NA,TRBV29-1,many,TRBJ2-1,TGCAGCGCCATTCATAATGGGAATGAGCAGTTCTTC,CSAIHNGNEQFF
TRBD1,TRBV5-1,NA,TRBJ2-1,TGCGCCAGCAGCGGAATCGGGACAGGGGGACAGGGCGAGCAGTTCTTC,CASSGIGTGGQGEQFF
TRBD1,TRBV11-2,NA,TRBJ1-2,TGTGCCAGCAGCTCCACTACCGGGACAGGGTATCGCTACACCTTC,CASSSTTGTGYRYTF
NA,TRBV5-5,NA,TRBJ2-3,TGTGCCAGCAGCTTGGGGGGGGACGTAGATACGCAGTATTTT,CASSLGGDVDTQYF
NA,TRBV20-1,NA,TRBJ2-3,TGCAGTGCCACTATATGGACAGATACGCAGTATTTT,CSATIWTDTQYF
TRBD1,TRBV9,NA,TRBJ1-6,TGTGCCAGCAGCCCACGACAGGGGATGGGCTCACCCCTCCACTTT,CASSPRQGMGSPLHF
NA,TRBV13,NA,TRBJ2-1,TGTGCCAGCAGCTTTAGGCCCGTAACCTACAATGAGCAGTTCTTC,CASSFRPVTYNEQFF
NA,TRBV28,many,TRBJ1-1,TGTGCCAGCACCCTTTTATCCGCAGGGATGAACACTGAAGCTTTCTTT,CASTLLSAGMNTEAFF
NA,TRBV5-1,many,TRBJ2-2,TGCGCCAGCAGCCTCGGCAGGGGAGCAGAGAACACCGGGGAGCTGTTTTTT,CASSLGRGAENTGELFF
TRBD2,TRBV3-1,NA,TRBJ2-1,TGTGCCAGCAGCCAAGGGGGCGGGAGGAACAATGAGCAGTTCTTC,CASSQGGGRNNEQFF
NA,TRBV5-1,NA,TRBJ2-7,TGCGCCAGCAGGGAGCAGGGAGCCGTCGTGGAGCAGTACTTC,CASREQGAVVEQYF
TRBD2,TRBV20-1,few,TRBJ2-1,TGCAGTGCTAGTTCTGGTCTTCCGACCGGATTAGCGGGATCCTCCAATGAGCAGTTCTTC,CSASSGLPTGLAGSSNEQFF
NA,TRBV5-1,many,TRBJ2-1,TGCGCCAGCAGCTTGGCGTCTAGTACAAATGAGCAGTTCTTC,CASSLASSTNEQFF
TRBD1,TRBV5-1,many,TRBJ1-1,TGCGCCAGCACCCTACCGGGACAGGGAGAAGAAGCTTTCTTT,CASTLPGQGEEAFF
TRBD1,TRBV12-3/TRBV12-4,many,TRBJ1-1,TGTGCCAGCAGTCCTAGACAGGGGTCCTCGGGGACTGAAGCTTTCTTT,CASSPRQGSSGTEAFF
TRBD1,TRBV20-1,few,TRBJ1-3,TGCAGTGCTAGAAAGACAGGGACGGGAAACACCATATATTTT,CSARKTGTGNTIYF
NA,TRBV6-6,many,TRBJ2-7,TGCGCCAGCAGCACCACAGGTTCCTACGAGCAGTACTTC,CASSTTGSYEQYF
NA,TRBV7-2,NA,TRBJ2-3,TGTGCCAGCAGCTTACTCACAGGGTCCCCCGCAGATACGCAGTATTTT,CASSLLTGSPADTQYF
NA,TRBV28,NA,TRBJ1-1,TGTGCCAGCAGGGGCGGGTCCGGGCGAGACACTGAAGCTTTCTTT,CASRGGSGRDTEAFF
NA,TRBV9,few,TRBJ2-5,TGTGCCAGCAGCGTTCGGAGAGGGGAGACCCAGTACTTC,CASSVRRGETQYF
NA,TRBV10-3,many,TRBJ1-5,TGTGCCATCAGTGAGGCCCCGGGGCCTAGCAATCAGCCCCAGCATTTT,CAISEAPGPSNQPQHF
TRBD1,TRBV12-3/TRBV12-4,NA,TRBJ2-3,TGTGCCAGCAGTCCAGGGGGCTTGACAGATACGCAGTATTTT,CASSPGGLTDTQYF
TRBD2,TRBV29-1,NA,TRBJ2-1,TGCAGCGTTGAAGTCGGGGGGTCTACGTACAATGAGCAGTTCTTC,CSVEVGGSTYNEQFF